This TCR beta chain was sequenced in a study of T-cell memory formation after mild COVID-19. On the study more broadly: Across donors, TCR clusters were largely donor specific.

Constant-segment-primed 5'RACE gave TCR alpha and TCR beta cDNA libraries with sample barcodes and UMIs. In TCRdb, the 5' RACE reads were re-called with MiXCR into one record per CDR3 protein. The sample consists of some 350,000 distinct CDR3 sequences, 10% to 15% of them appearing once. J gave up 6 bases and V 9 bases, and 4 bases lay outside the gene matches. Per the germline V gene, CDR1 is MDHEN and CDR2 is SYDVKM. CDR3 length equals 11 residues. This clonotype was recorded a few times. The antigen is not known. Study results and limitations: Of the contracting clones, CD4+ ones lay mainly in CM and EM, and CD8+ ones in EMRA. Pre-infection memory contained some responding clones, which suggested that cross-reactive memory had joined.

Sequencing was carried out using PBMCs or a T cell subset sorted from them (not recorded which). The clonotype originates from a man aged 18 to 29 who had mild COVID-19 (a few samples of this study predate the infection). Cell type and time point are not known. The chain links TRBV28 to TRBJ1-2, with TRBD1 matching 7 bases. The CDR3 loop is CASGTADGYTF. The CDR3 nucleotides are TGTGCCAGTGGGACAGCCGATGGCTACACCTTC.